A selection of T cell receptor beta chains follows, all from one sample in a study of CD8+CD57+ T cells in acquired aplastic anemia. MiXCR, applied by TCRdb to the reads, yields one record per CDR3 protein. The table has 150,000 to 180,000 distinct CDR3 sequences, around half seen once. What was sequenced was sorted CD4+, CD8+, or CD8+CD57+ T cells (not recorded which) from PBMCs. The receptors originated from a human donor with aplastic anemia. Each CDR3 is given with its conserved first and last residue. The order of the fields is clone size, V gene, D gene, J gene, CDR3 DNA, CDR3 protein. The D gene is left open where the match is weak. Clone size is not always given. Where it is, it says once, few, many or a class for expanded clones.

abundance: once; v_gene: TRBV2; d_gene: TRBD1; j_gene: TRBJ2-7; CDR3nt: TGTGCCAGCAGGGCCGGGACAGCAGCCTACGAGCGGTACTTC; CDR3aa: CASRAGTAAYERYF
abundance: -; v_gene: TRBV5-1; d_gene: TRBD1; j_gene: TRBJ1-6; CDR3nt: TGCGCCAGCAGCTTGGGGACAGGTAGTTCACCCCTCCACTTT; CDR3aa: CASSLGTGSSPLHF
abundance: many; v_gene: TRBV19; d_gene: TRBD2; j_gene: TRBJ2-3; CDR3nt: TGTGCCAGTAGTATTTACGGCGGGGGGGCCTTGGATACGCAGTATTTT; CDR3aa: CASSIYGGGALDTQYF
abundance: -; v_gene: TRBV2; d_gene: -; j_gene: TRBJ1-1; CDR3nt: TGTGCCAGCAGCGGAGAGATGGCCACTGAAGCTTTCTTT; CDR3aa: CASSGEMATEAFF
abundance: few; v_gene: TRBV9; d_gene: -; j_gene: TRBJ2-3; CDR3nt: TGTGCCAGCAGCGTAGAGGATTTAGCAGATACGCAGTATTTT; CDR3aa: CASSVEDLADTQYF
abundance: many; v_gene: TRBV6-4; d_gene: -; j_gene: TRBJ2-2; CDR3nt: TGTGCCAGCAGTGACACCTCCACCGGGGAGCTGTTTTTT; CDR3aa: CASSDTSTGELFF
abundance: few; v_gene: TRBV27; d_gene: -; j_gene: TRBJ1-1; CDR3nt: TGTGCCAGCAGTTTAACACCTATGAACACTGAAGCTTTCTTT; CDR3aa: CASSLTPMNTEAFF
abundance: -; v_gene: TRBV19; d_gene: -; j_gene: TRBJ1-5; CDR3nt: TGTGCCAGTAGTTCAGTAACGGGGAACAATCAGCCCCAGCATTTT; CDR3aa: CASSSVTGNNQPQHF
abundance: many; v_gene: TRBV5-6; d_gene: TRBD1; j_gene: TRBJ2-7; CDR3nt: TGTGCCAGCAGCGGGACAGGGGTTACCTACGAGCAGTACTTC; CDR3aa: CASSGTGVTYEQYF
abundance: many; v_gene: TRBV12-3/TRBV12-4; d_gene: -; j_gene: TRBJ2-7; CDR3nt: TGTGCCAGCAGTGCCCTTTTTACAGGGTATTTTACTTCGGACGAGCAGTACTTC; CDR3aa: CASSALFTGYFTSDEQYF
abundance: -; v_gene: TRBV9; d_gene: TRBD2; j_gene: TRBJ2-5; CDR3nt: TGTGCCAGCAGCACGCCTAGCGGGAAAGAGACCCAGTACTTC; CDR3aa: CASSTPSGKETQYF
abundance: many; v_gene: TRBV7-9; d_gene: -; j_gene: TRBJ2-7; CDR3nt: TGTGCCAGCAGCTTAGCCGGGGACACCACCTACGAGCAGTACTTC; CDR3aa: CASSLAGDTTYEQYF
abundance: few; v_gene: TRBV2; d_gene: TRBD1; j_gene: TRBJ2-7; CDR3nt: TGTGCCAGCACTCGACAGGGGAGTATCTACGAGCAGTACTTC; CDR3aa: CASTRQGSIYEQYF
abundance: many; v_gene: TRBV5-4; d_gene: TRBD1; j_gene: TRBJ2-7; CDR3nt: TGTGCCAGCAGCTTGGGCCAGAGGACAGGGACGGGCTACGAGCAGTACTTC; CDR3aa: CASSLGQRTGTGYEQYF